Following are 9 T cell receptor beta chains from one sample sequenced in a study of cytomegalovirus exposure and HLA in healthy donors. This PCR relied on a set of 60 Vbeta primers and 13 Jbeta primers. Sequencing used immunoSEQ multiplex PCR; TCRdb keeps in-frame clones, though not all of them. The table has 29,000 or so clones, 50% to 75% seen once. Sequenced material: PBMCs. The source of these receptors is a male donor in good health and CMV-seropositive.

The chain recombines TRBV5-1 with TRBJ1-2; D might be TRBD1 (5 bases). The CDR3 contains 14 residues. Germline V gene data show CDR1 as SGHRS and CDR2 as YFSETQ. The V end lost 0 bases, the J end lost 7 bases, and 13 bases lay between the germline ends. DNA of the CDR3: TGCGCCAGCAGCTTGGAACCCCAGGGAGGTGGCTACACCTTC. This encodes CASSLEPQGGGYTF.

The chain has TRBV19 and TRBJ2-7, with a tentative D call TRBD2 (6 bases). CDR1 and CDR2 (germline): LNHDA, SQIVND (reference sequence). The length of the CDR3 is 14 residues. V was cut by 6 bases and J by 1 base, with 13 bases left in between. Here the CDR3 reads CASRRDGSSYEQYF. Here the CDR3 DNA reads TGTGCCAGTAGGCGGGACGGGTCTTCCTACGAGCAGTACTTC.

The chain carries TRBV7-6 and TRBJ2-5; TRBD1 agrees at 7 bases. Losses at the gene ends were 5 bases for V and 2 bases for J; bases not matched to a gene: 14. Germline V gene data show CDR1 as SGHVS and CDR2 as FNYEAQ. The CDR3 runs 17 residues. The CDR3 DNA is TGTGCCAGCAGCCCAGGAAACTCCTTGGACAGGCAAGAGACCCAGTACTTC. This codes for CASSPGNSLDRQETQYF.

V and J are TRBV10-3 and TRBJ2-7, with D perhaps TRBD1 (6 bases). The V gene's germline CDR1 is ENHRY and CDR2 SYGVKD. The CDR3 covers 12 residues. The CDR3 loop reads CTSGQGMNEQYF. The CDR3 DNA reads as TGTACCTCAGGTCAGGGGATGAACGAGCAGTACTTC.

The V gene is TRBV28, the J gene TRBJ2-1; D possibly corresponds to TRBD2 (6 bases). Germline CDR1 MDHEN, CDR2 SYDVKM. Trimming shortened V by 6 bases and J by 1 base, and 10 bases separated the two germline ends. The CDR3 covers 14 residues. For the CDR3, the DNA is TGTGCCAGCAGACTTAGCGGTTCCTACAATGAGCAGTTCTTC. It yields the protein CASRLSGSYNEQFF.

The chain is built from TRBV5-4 and TRBJ1-2, with D possibly matching TRBD1 (6 bases). Germline V gene lookup returns CDR1 SGHNT and CDR2 YYREEE (reference sequence). The CDR3 contains 13 residues. The V and J ends lost 4 bases and 4 bases respectively, with 11 bases between them. CDR3: CASSRTVLYGYTF. DNA for the CDR3: TGTGCCAGCAGCCGGACAGTTCTCTATGGCTACACCTTC. Using reference TRBV5-4 and TRBJ1-2 for the parts outside the CDR3, the full variable domain is ETGVTQSPTHLIKTRGQQVTLRCSSQSGHNTVSWYQQALGQGPQFIFQYYREEENGRGNFPPRFSGLQFPNYSSELNVNALELDDSALYLCASSRTVLYGYTFGSGTRLTVV.

The chain uses TRBV15 and TRBJ1-2; D gene unclear. The CDR3 spans 13 residues. V gave up 5 bases and J gave up 9 bases, with 16 bases separating them. Germline CDR1 LNHNV, CDR2 YYDKDF (reference sequence). The CDR3 bases are TGTGCCACCAGCGGTGAGGCGCGGGAAAGCTACACCTTC. Amino acid sequence: CATSGEARESYTF. Using reference TRBV15 and TRBJ1-2 for the parts outside the CDR3, the full variable domain is DAMVIQNPRYQVTQFGKPVTLSCSQTLNHNVMYWYQQKSSQAPKLLFHYYDKDFNNEADTPDNFQSRRPNTSFCFLDIRSPGLGDTAMYLCATSGEARESYTFGSGTRLTVV.

The V gene is TRBV20-1, the J gene TRBJ2-7; D gene ambiguous. In germline, CDR1 is DFQATT, CDR2 SNEGSKA (reference sequence). The CDR3 runs 11 residues. The V end was cut by 4 bases, the J end by 6 bases, with 10 bases between. The CDR3 loop reads CSAKVVGEQYF. The CDR3 nucleotides read TGCAGTGCTAAAGTAGTTGGCGAGCAGTACTTC.

The chain recombines TRBV7-9 with TRBJ1-4, with D maybe TRBD1 (5 bases). The CDR3 loop spans 15 amino acids. Germline V gives CDR1 SEHNR, CDR2 FQNEAQ (reference sequence). The V gene lost 3 bases and the J gene lost 2 bases, with 10 bases spanning the gap. The CDR3 protein is CASSFQGSTNEKLFF. As DNA, the CDR3 is TGTGCCAGCAGCTTCCAGGGATCCACTAATGAAAAACTGTTTTTT.